A single sample gave rise to the 12 T cell receptor beta chains below, sequenced in a study of PD-L1 blockade in urothelial cancer. Data came from immunoSEQ multiplex PCR; TCRdb stores just in-frame clones and leaves some out. Among around 40,000 clones listed, 85% to 90% were seen once. Sequenced here: PBMCs, sampled around atezolizumab (anti-PD-L1) treatment. These receptors were obtained from a man aged 60-69 years with urothelial cancer.

This sequence joins TRBV2 and TRBJ2-7, with 8 bases matching TRBD1. CDR3 length equals 14 residues. The germline CDR1 and CDR2 sequences are SNHLY and FYNNEI. The ends lost 3 bases at V and 5 bases at J; junction bases unmatched: 6. The CDR3 region is CASSDRQGANEQYF. The CDR3 DNA reads as TGTGCCAGCAGTGATCGGCAGGGGGCTAACGAGCAGTACTTC.

The rearrangement links TRBV5-1 to TRBJ2-3, with 16 bases fitting TRBD2. The CDR3 loop spans 17 amino acids. The germline gives CDR1 SGHRS, CDR2 YFSETQ. After removal of 0 bases from V and 4 bases from J, the junction contained 2 bases not matched to a gene. CDR3 region: CASSLAGLAGGPDTQYF. For the CDR3, the DNA is TGCGCCAGCAGCTTGGCGGGACTAGCGGGAGGGCCAGATACGCAGTATTTT.

Only one count was recorded for this clone. The chain uses TRBV5-4 and TRBJ2-7; 8 bases are shared with TRBD1. CDR3 length: 16 residues. CDR1 is SGHNT, CDR2 YYREEE, per germline (reference sequence). Losses at the gene ends were 4 bases for V and 4 bases for J; bases not matched to a gene: 13. CDR3 in amino acids: CASSNKQGDSGYEQYF. The CDR3 DNA sequence: TGTGCCAGCAGCAACAAACAGGGGGATTCCGGGTACGAGCAGTACTTC.

This chain links TRBV14 with TRBJ2-7, with D maybe TRBD1 (5 bases). With 2 bases removed from V and 4 bases from J, the gap between germline ends came to 9 bases. This CDR3 has 13 amino acids. Looked up from germline, CDR1 is SGHDN and CDR2 is FVKESK. CDR3 region: CASSQTGVYEQYF. Here the CDR3 DNA reads TGTGCCAGCAGCCAAACAGGTGTTTACGAGCAGTACTTC.

The chain's CDR3 is CAIGLQERQPQHF. CDR3 coding DNA: TGTGCCATCGGTCTGCAGGAAAGGCAGCCCCAGCATTTT. The genes are TRBV10-3 and TRBJ1-5; D ambiguous. Germline lookup yields CDR1 ENHRY and CDR2 SYGVKD. This CDR3 comprises 13 residues. V lost 8 bases, J lost 7 bases, and 15 bases lay in between.

The rearrangement joins TRBV6-5 to TRBJ1-5, with D unclear. Germline-derived CDR1 and CDR2 are MNHEY and SVGAGI. This CDR3 is 14 amino acids long. Trimming took 5 bases from V and 0 from J, leaving 8 bases between them. The CDR3 loop is CASSRDHSNQPQHF. The CDR3 DNA is TGTGCCAGCAGTCGAGATCATAGCAATCAGCCCCAGCATTTT.

This clone was found a few times. J is TRBJ2-3 and V is TRBV4-1; a possible D gene is TRBD2 (6 bases). V was shortened by 3 bases and J by 1 base, with 14 bases between the two germline ends. This CDR3 spans 16 amino acids. The germline CDR1 and CDR2 sequences are MGHRA and YSYEKL. CDR3 in DNA: TGCGCCAGCAGCCAGAGTTTAGCGGTGCGCACAGATACGCAGTATTTT. Amino acids: CASSQSLAVRTDTQYF.

The rearrangement uses TRBV5-5 and TRBJ2-2, with D possibly matching TRBD2 (6 bases). CDR3 size: 16 residues. Germline CDR1 and CDR2: SGHKS and YYEKEE (reference sequence). V lost 1 base and J lost 6, with 16 bases in between. The CDR3 loop reads CASSLSGQGIAGELFF. Written as DNA, the CDR3 is TGTGCCAGCAGCTTGAGCGGGCAGGGTATAGCCGGGGAGCTGTTTTTT.

V gene TRBV6-5 combines with J gene TRBJ2-3, with a tentative D call TRBD2 (5 bases). Germline V gives CDR1 MNHEY, CDR2 SVGAGI. The CDR3 consists of 16 residues. V gave up 2 bases and J gave up 0 bases, with 12 bases separating them. CDR3 residues: CASSYGADTSTDTQYF. The CDR3 DNA is TGTGCCAGCAGTTACGGAGCGGATACTAGCACAGATACGCAGTATTTT.

Remarks on this clone: Mismatch with germline at one junction end may stem from a read error. The chain links TRBV7-7 to TRBJ2-1, with no clear D. Germline lookup yields CDR1 SSHAT and CDR2 FNYEAQ (reference sequence). This CDR3 has 16 residues. CDR3 DNA: TGTGCTAGCAGCCTCTCCTCCACAAGCTCCTACAATGAGCAGTTCTTC. Its translation is CASSLSSTSSYNEQFF.

The chain couples TRBV18 to TRBJ2-7, with 14 bases that match TRBD2. Germline lookup yields CDR1 KGHSH and CDR2 LQKENI. Losses at the gene ends were 6 bases for V and 1 base for J; bases not matched to a gene: 11. This CDR3 has 18 residues. In DNA form, the CDR3 reads TGTGCCAGCTCTAAGACTAGCGGGGGGGCCGGGGGATCCTACGAGCAGTACTTC. It codes for CASSKTSGGAGGSYEQYF.

V usage is TRBV7-2 and J usage is TRBJ1-6, with 9 bases identical to TRBD1. Trimming at V came to 3 bases and at J to 7 bases, leaving 4 bases not matched to a gene. Germline V gene data show CDR1 as SGHTA and CDR2 as FQGNSA. The CDR3 loop spans 15 amino acids. The CDR3 reads CASSLGQGGNSPLHF. The DNA for the CDR3 is TGTGCCAGCAGCTTGGGACAGGGAGGAAATTCACCCCTCCACTTT.